The T cell receptor (beta chain) under discussion was sequenced for a study of CD8 T cells in ankylosing spondylitis. This clonotype was detected many times. TCRdb ran MiXCR on the 5' RACE reads and lists one entry per CDR3 protein. The table has about 200,000 distinct CDR3 sequences, about 13% seen once. This TCR derives from a male donor with ankylosing spondylitis or in good health (not recorded which). Sequencing input: blood, either unsorted or a sorted T cell fraction (not recorded which).

DNA of the CDR3: TGTGCCAGCAGCGCCGACGATCAGGGGAGGGATCAGCCCCAGCATTTT. This sequence encodes CASSADDQGRDQPQHF. The J gene is TRBJ1-5, the V gene TRBV7-9, with D maybe TRBD1 (6 bases). Germline lookup yields CDR1 SEHNR and CDR2 FQNEAQ (reference sequence). The ends were cut back, 5 bases at V and 5 bases at J, with 19 bases in the middle. The CDR3 spans 16 residues.